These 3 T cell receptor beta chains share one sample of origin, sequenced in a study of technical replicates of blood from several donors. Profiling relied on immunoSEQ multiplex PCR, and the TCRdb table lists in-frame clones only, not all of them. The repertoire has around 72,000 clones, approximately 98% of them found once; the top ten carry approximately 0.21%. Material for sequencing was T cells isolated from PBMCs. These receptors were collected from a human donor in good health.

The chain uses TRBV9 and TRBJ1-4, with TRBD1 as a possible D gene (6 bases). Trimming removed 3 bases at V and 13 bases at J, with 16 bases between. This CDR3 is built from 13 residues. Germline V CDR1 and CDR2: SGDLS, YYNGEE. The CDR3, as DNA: TGTGCCAGCAGCGCTACCTTTACAGGGAGACTGTTTTTT. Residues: CASSATFTGRLFF.

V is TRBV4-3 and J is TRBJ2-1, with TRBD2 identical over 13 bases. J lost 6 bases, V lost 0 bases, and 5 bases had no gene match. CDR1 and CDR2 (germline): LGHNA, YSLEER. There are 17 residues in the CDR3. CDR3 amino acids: CASSQDATSGRPNEQFF. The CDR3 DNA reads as TGCGCCAGCAGCCAAGACGCGACTAGCGGGAGGCCCAATGAGCAGTTCTTC.

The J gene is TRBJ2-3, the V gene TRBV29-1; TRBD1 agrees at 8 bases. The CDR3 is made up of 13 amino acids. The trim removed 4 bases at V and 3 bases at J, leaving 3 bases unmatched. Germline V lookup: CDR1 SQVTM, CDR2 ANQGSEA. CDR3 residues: CSVADRGTDTQYF. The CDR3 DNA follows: TGCAGCGTTGCCGACAGGGGAACAGATACGCAGTATTTT.